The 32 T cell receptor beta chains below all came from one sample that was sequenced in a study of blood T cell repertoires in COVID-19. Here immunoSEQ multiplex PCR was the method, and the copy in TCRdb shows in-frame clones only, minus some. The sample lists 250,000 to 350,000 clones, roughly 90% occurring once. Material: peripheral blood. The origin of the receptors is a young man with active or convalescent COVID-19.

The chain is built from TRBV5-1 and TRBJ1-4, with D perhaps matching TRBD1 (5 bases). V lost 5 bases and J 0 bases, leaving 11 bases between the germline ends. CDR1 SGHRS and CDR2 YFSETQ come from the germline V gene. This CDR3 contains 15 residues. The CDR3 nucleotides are TGCGCCAGCAGGGAGACAGACACAACTAATGAAAAACTGTTTTTT. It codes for CASRETDTTNEKLFF.

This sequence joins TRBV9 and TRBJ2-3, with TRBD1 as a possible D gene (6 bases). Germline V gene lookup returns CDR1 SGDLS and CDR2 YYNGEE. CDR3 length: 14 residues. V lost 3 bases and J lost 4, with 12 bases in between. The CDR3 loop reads CASSAGQSSDTQYF. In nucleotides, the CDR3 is TGTGCCAGCAGCGCAGGACAGAGCTCAGATACGCAGTATTTT.

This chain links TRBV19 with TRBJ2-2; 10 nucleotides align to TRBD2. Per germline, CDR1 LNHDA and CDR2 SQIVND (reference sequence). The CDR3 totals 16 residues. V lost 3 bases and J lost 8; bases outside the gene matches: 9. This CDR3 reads CASSIPSGGAGGELFF. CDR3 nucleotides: TGTGCCAGTAGTATTCCCAGCGGGGGGGCCGGTGGGGAGCTGTTTTTT.

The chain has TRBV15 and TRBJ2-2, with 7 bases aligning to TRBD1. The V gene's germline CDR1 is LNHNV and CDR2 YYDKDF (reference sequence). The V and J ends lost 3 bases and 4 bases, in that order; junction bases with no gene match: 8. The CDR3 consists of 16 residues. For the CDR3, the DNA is TGTGCCACCAGCAGGCAGACAGGGAGCGGCACCGGGGAGCTGTTTTTT. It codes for CATSRQTGSGTGELFF.

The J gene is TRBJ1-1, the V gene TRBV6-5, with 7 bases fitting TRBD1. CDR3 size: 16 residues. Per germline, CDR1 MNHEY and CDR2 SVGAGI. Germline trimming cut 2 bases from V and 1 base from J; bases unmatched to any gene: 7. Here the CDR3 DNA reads TGTGCCAGCAGTTACGGAGGGACAGTCAAGAACACTGAAGCTTTCTTT. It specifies CASSYGGTVKNTEAFF.

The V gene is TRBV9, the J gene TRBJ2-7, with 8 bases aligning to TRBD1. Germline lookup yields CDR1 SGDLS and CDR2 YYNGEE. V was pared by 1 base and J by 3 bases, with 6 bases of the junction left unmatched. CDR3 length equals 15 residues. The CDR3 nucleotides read TGTGCCAGCAGCGTATCGGCAGGGGGCTTCTACGAGCAGTACTTC. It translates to CASSVSAGGFYEQYF. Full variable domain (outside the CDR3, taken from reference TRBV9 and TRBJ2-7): DSGVTQTPKHLITATGQRVTLRCSPRSGDLSVYWYQQSLDQGLQFLIQYYNGEERAKGNILERFSAQQFPDLHSELNLSSLELGDSALYFCASSVSAGGFYEQYFGPGTRLTVT.

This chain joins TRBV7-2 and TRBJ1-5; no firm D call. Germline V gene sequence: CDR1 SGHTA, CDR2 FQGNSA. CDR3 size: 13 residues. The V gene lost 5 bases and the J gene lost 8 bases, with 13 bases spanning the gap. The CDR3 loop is CASSQRPSKPQHF. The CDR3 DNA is TGTGCCAGCAGCCAACGGCCTAGTAAGCCCCAGCATTTT.

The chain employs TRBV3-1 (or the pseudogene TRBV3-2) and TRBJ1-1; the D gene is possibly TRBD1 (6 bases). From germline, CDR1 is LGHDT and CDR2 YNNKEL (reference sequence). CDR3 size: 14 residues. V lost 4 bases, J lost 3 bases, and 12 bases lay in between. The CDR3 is CASSLLPGDTEAFF. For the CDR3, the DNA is TGTGCCAGCAGCCTTCTTCCAGGGGACACTGAAGCTTTCTTT.

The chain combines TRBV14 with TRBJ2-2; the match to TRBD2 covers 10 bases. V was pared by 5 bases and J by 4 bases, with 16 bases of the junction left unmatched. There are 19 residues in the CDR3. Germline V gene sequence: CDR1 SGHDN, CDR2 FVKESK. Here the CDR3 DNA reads TGTGCCAGCAGCTTGACCTCCCTGAGCGGGAGGGACCGCACCGGGGAGCTGTTTTTT. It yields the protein CASSLTSLSGRDRTGELFF.

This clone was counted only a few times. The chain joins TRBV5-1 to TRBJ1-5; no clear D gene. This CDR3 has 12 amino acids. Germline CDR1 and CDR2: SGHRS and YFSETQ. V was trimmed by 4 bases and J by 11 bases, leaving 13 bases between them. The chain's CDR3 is CASSPFSTTQHF. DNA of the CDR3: TGCGCCAGCAGCCCCTTTAGCACAACCCAGCATTTT.

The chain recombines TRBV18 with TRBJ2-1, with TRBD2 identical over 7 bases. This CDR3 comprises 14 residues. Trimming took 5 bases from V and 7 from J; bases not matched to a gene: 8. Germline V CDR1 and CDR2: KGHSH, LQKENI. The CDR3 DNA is TGTGCCAGCTCAAACCGAGGGGACTATAATGAGCAGTTCTTC. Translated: CASSNRGDYNEQFF. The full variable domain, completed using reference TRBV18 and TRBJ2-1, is NAGVMQNPRHLVRRRGQEARLRCSPMKGHSHVYWYRQLPEEGLKFMVYLQKENIIDESGMPKERFSAEFPKEGPSILRIQQVVRGDSAAYFCASSNRGDYNEQFFGPGTRLTVL.

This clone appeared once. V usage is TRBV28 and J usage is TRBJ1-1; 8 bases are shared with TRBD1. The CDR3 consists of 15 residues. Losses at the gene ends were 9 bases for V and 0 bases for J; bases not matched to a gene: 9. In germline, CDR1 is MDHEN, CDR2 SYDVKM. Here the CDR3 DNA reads TGTGCCAGTCAAATCAGGGGGCGGTTGAACACTGAAGCTTTCTTT. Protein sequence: CASQIRGRLNTEAFF.

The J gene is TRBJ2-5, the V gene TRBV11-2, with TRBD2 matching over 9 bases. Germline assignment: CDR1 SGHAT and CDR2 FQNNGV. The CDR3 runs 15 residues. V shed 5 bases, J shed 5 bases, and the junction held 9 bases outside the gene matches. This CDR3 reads CASSPVAGVGETQYF. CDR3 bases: TGTGCCAGCAGCCCCGTAGCGGGGGTGGGGGAGACCCAGTACTTC. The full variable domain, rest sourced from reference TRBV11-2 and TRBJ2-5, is EAGVAQSPRYKIIEKRQSVAFWCNPISGHATLYWYQQILGQGPKLLIQFQNNGVVDDSQLPKDRFSAERLKGVDSTLKIQPAKLEDSAVYLCASSPVAGVGETQYFGPGTRLLVL.

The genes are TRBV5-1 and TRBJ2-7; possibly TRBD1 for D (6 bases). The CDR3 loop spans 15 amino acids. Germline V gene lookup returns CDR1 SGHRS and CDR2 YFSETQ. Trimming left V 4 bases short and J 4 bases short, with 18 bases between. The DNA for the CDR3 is TGCGCCAGCAGCGTAGAGGACAGCCAAGTTTACGAGCAGTACTTC. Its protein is CASSVEDSQVYEQYF.

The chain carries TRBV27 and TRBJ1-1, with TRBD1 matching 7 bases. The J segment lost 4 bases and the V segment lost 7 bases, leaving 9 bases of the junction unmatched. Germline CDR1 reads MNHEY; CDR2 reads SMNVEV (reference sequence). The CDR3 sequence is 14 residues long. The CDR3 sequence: CASNPRGGLTEAFF. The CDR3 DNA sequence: TGTGCCAGCAACCCTAGAGGGGGCCTCACTGAAGCTTTCTTT.

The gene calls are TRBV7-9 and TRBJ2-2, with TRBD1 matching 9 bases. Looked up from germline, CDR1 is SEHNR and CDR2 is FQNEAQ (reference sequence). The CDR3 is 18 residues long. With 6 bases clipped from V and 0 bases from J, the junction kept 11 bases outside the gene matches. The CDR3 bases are TGTGCCAGCAGTCCTAGGACAGGGGAACCGACGAACACCGGGGAGCTGTTTTTT. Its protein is CASSPRTGEPTNTGELFF.

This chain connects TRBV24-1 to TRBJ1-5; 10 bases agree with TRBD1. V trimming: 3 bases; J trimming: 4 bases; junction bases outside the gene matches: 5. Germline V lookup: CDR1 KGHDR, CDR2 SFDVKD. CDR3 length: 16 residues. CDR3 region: CATSDPTGGSNQPQHF. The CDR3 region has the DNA TGTGCCACCAGTGATCCGACAGGGGGCTCGAATCAGCCCCAGCATTTT.

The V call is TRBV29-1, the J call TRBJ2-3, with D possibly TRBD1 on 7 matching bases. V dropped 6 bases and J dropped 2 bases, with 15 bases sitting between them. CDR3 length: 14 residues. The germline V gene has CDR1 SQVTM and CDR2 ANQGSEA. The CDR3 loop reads CSVMRDSATDTQYF. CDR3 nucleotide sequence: TGCAGCGTCATGCGGGACAGTGCCACAGATACGCAGTATTTT.

CDR3 bases: TGTGCCAGCAGTTACTCGGGGGCTTCGACTAATTCACCCCTCCACTTT. Amino acid sequence: CASSYSGASTNSPLHF. The V call is TRBV6-5, the J call TRBJ1-6; D is possibly TRBD1 (6 bases). Germline V CDR1 and CDR2: MNHEY, SVGAGI. The CDR3 length is 16 residues. Trimming stripped 0 bases from V and 6 bases from J, with 12 bases between.

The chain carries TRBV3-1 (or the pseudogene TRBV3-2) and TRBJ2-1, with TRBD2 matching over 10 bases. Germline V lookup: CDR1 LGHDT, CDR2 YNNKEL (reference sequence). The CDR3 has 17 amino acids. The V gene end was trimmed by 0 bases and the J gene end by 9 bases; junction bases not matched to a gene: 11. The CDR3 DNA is TGTGCCAGCAGCCAAGATCGAGCTAGCGGGGGCCGGCCTGAGCAGTTCTTC. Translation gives CASSQDRASGGRPEQFF.

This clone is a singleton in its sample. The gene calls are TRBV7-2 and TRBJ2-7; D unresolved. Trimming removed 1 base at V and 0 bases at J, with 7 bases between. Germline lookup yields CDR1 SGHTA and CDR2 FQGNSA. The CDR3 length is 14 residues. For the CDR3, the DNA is TGTGCCAGCAGCTTAGGTCACAGCTCCTACGAGCAGTACTTC. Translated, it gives CASSLGHSSYEQYF.

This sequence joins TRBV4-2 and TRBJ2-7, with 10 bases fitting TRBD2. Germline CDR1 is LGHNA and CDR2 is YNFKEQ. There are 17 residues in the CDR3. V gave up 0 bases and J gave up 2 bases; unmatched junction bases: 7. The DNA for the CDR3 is TGTGCCAGCAGCCAAGAAGCCGGGACTAGCGTTGCCTACGAGCAGTACTTC. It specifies CASSQEAGTSVAYEQYF.

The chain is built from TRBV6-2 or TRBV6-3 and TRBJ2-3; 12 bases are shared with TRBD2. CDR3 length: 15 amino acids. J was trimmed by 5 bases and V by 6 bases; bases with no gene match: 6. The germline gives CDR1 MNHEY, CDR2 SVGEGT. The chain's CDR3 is CASSSSGGAVDTQYF. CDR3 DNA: TGTGCCAGCAGCTCTAGCGGGGGGGCCGTAGATACGCAGTATTTT.

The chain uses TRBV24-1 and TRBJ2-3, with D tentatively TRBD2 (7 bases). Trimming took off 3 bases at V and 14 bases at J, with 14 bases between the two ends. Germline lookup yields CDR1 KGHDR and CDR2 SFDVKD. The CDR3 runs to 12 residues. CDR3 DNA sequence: TGTGCCACCAGTGATCGGGGGGCCGTCCTGTATTTT. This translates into CATSDRGAVLYF.

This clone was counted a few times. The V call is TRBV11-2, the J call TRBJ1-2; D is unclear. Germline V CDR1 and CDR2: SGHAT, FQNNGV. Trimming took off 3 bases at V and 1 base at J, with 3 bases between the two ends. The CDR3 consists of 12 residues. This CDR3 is CASSFNNYGYTF. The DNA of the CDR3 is TGTGCCAGCAGCTTCAATAACTATGGCTACACCTTC.

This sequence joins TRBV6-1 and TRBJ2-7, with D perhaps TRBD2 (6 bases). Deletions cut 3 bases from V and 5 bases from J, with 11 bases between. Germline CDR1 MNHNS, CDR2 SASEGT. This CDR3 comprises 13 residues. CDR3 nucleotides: TGTGCCAGCAGTGACCCCAGGAGGGACGAGCAGTACTTC. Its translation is CASSDPRRDEQYF.

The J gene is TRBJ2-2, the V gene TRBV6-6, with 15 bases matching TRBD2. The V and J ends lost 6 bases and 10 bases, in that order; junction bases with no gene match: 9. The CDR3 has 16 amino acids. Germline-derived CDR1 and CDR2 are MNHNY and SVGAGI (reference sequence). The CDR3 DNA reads TGTGCCAGCAGGAACGGACTAGCGGGAGGGCTGGAGGAGCTGTTTTTT. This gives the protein CASRNGLAGGLEELFF.

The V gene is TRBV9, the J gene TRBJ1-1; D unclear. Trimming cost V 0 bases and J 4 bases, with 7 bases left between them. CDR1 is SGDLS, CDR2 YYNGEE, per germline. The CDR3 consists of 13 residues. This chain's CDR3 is CASSVDGSTEAFF. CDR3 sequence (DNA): TGTGCCAGCAGCGTAGATGGTAGCACTGAAGCTTTCTTT.

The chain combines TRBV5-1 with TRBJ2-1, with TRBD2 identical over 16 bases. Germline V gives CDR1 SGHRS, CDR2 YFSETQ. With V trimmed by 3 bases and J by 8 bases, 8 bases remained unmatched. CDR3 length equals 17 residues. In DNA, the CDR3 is TGCGCCAGCAGCTCGTCTACAGGGACTAGCGGGAGGGATGAGCAGTTCTTC. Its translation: CASSSSTGTSGRDEQFF. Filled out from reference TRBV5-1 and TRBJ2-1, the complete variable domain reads KAGVTQTPRYLIKTRGQQVTLSCSPISGHRSVSWYQQTPGQGLQFLFEYFSETQRNKGNFPGRFSGRQFSNSRSEMNVSTLELGDSALYLCASSSSTGTSGRDEQFFGPGTRLTVL.

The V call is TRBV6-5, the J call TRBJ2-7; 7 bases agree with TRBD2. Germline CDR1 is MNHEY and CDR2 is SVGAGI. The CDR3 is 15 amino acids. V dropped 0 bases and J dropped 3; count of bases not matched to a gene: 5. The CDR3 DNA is TGTGCCAGCAGTTACTCGAGCCTAGCGGACTACGAGCAGTACTTC. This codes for CASSYSSLADYEQYF.

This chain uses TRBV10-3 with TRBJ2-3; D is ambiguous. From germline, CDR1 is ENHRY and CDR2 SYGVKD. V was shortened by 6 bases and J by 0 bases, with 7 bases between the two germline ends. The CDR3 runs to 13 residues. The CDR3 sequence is CAIRTTSTDTQYF. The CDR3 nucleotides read TGTGCCATCAGAACTACTAGCACAGATACGCAGTATTTT.

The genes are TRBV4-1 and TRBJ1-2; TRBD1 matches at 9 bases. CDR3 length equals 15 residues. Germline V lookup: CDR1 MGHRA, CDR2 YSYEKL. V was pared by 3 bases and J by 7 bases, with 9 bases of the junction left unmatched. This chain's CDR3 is CASSHRAQGAFGYTF. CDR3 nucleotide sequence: TGCGCCAGCAGCCACAGAGCACAGGGGGCGTTTGGCTACACCTTC.